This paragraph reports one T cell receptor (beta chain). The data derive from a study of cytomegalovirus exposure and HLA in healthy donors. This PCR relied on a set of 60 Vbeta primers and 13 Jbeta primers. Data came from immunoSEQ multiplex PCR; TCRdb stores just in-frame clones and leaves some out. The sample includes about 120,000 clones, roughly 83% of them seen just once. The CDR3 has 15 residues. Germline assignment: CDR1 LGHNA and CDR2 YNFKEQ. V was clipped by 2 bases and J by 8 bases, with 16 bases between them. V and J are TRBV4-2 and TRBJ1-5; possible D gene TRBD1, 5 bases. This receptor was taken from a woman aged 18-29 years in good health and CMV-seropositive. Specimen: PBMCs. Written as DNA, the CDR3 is TGTGCCAGCAGCCAATCCCCAAGGCGGGGGAAGCCCCAGCATTTT. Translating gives CASSQSPRRGKPQHF.